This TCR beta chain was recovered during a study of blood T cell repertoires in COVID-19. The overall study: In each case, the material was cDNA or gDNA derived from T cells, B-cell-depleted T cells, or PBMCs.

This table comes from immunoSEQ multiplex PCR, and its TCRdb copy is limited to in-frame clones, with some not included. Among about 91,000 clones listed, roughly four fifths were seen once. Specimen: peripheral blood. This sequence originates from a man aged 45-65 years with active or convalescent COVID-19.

Here the CDR3 DNA reads TGCAGTGCCCTAATACGGACTGAAGCTTTCTTT. Translating gives CSALIRTEAFF. The chain carries TRBV20-1 and TRBJ1-1; the D is unclear. Germline loops: CDR1 DFQATT, CDR2 SNEGSKA (reference sequence). The CDR3 has 11 residues. Trimming stripped 6 bases from V and 5 bases from J, with 10 bases between.